The rows below give T cell receptor beta chains drawn from one sample of a study of PD-1 blockade in classical Hodgkin lymphoma. Sequencing was performed with immunoSEQ multiplex PCR; in TCRdb, only in-frame clones are kept and a portion is missing. The sample shows some 100,000 clones, approximately 90% of them seen only once. The material sequenced was peripheral blood mononuclear cells (PBMCs), taken before the second cycle of nivolumab. Receptors were obtained from a human donor with classical Hodgkin lymphoma. CDR3s include the opening cysteine and the closing phenylalanine or tryptophan. Fields, in order: D gene, V gene, clone size, J gene, CDR3 protein, CDR3 DNA. D genes are given only for firm matches. Only part of the rows carry a size: once, few, many, or a class if the clone is expanded.

.	TRBV5-1	.	TRBJ1-1	CASSYGLNTEAFF	TGTGCCAGCAGCTATGGGCTAAACACTGAAGCTTTCTTT
.	TRBV21-1	.	TRBJ2-7	CASKFRQGRPLEQYF	TGTGCCAGCAAATTCCGACAGGGAAGGCCTCTCGAGCAGTACTTC
.	TRBV18	.	TRBJ1-2	CASSPRDRGSSYGYTF	TGTGCCAGCTCACCACGGGACCGCGGGTCAAGCTATGGCTACACCTTC
.	TRBV30	.	TRBJ2-3	CASAVGVDTDTQYF	TGTGCCTCAGCTGTAGGGGTTGACACAGATACGCAGTATTTT
TRBD1	TRBV6-4	few	TRBJ1-2	CASRDTDRDLFGYTF	TGTGCCAGCAGGGATACAGACAGGGATTTGTTTGGCTACACCTTC
.	TRBV10-1	few	TRBJ1-1	CASSESGPSNTEAFF	TGCGCCAGCAGTGAGTCGGGACCGAGCAACACTGAAGCTTTCTTT
TRBD1	TRBV5-6	.	TRBJ1-5	CASSRYRTGLQQPQHF	TGTGCCAGCAGCCGATATAGGACAGGGCTCCAACAGCCCCAGCATTTT
.	TRBV13	.	TRBJ2-2	CASSLTGYTGELFF	TGTGCCAGCAGCTTAACCGGGTACACCGGGGAGCTGTTTTTT
.	TRBV14	.	TRBJ2-7	CASSTLFKATYEQYF	TGTGCCAGCAGCACCCTTTTTAAGGCCACCTACGAGCAGTACTTC
TRBD1	TRBV7-2	.	TRBJ1-2	CASSSRLGQGAGGYTF	TGTGCCAGCAGCTCGCGACTCGGACAGGGGGCAGGAGGCTACACCTTC
.	TRBV13	.	TRBJ2-1	CASSLDKKQFF	TGTGCCAGCAGCCTGGACAAGAAGCAGTTCTTC
.	TRBV25-1	.	TRBJ1-2	CASSEWGGSNYGYTF	TGTGCCAGCAGTGAATGGGGGGGTTCCAACTATGGCTACACCTTC
.	TRBV29-1	.	TRBJ2-1	CSVEDGVSYNEQFF	TGCAGCGTTGAGGACGGGGTCTCCTACAATGAGCAGTTCTTC
TRBD2	TRBV9	once	TRBJ2-1	CASSGSGVAGKYNEQFF	TGTGCCAGCAGCGGGTCGGGGGTAGCGGGGAAATACAATGAGCAGTTCTTC
.	TRBV7-9	.	TRBJ1-5	CASSSALPNQPQHF	TGTGCCAGCAGCTCGGCTTTGCCGAATCAGCCCCAGCATTTT
.	TRBV6-6	.	TRBJ1-1	CASSYAGTGAAFF	TGTGCCAGCAGTTACGCGGGCACGGGGGCGGCTTTCTTT
TRBD1	TRBV6-5	.	TRBJ1-1	CASSLDRAAFF	TGTGCCAGCAGTCTCGACAGGGCAGCTTTCTTT
.	TRBV19	.	TRBJ2-5	CASRTIGKETQYF	TGTGCCAGTCGGACAATCGGGAAGGAGACCCAGTACTTC
.	TRBV11-1	.	TRBJ2-7	CASSWVEASRVYEQYF	TGTGCCAGCAGCTGGGTGGAAGCTTCACGCGTTTACGAGCAGTACTTC
.	TRBV28	.	TRBJ1-2	CASSSPGLGGYTF	TGTGCCAGCAGTTCCCCAGGACTGGGTGGCTACACCTTC
.	TRBV10-2	.	TRBJ1-4	CASSPGLGEKLFF	TGCGCCAGTTCCCCTGGCTTGGGGGAAAAACTGTTTTTT
TRBD2	TRBV6-1	.	TRBJ2-3	CASSAGTSRMAQYF	TGTGCCAGCAGTGCCGGGACTAGCCGTATGGCGCAGTATTTT
.	TRBV6-6	.	TRBJ1-1	CASRATVMNTEAFF	TGTGCCAGCAGAGCGACAGTGATGAACACTGAAGCTTTCTTT
TRBD2	TRBV9	.	TRBJ2-2	CASSASGGDTGELFF	TGTGCCAGCAGCGCCTCGGGAGGGGACACCGGGGAGCTGTTTTTT
.	TRBV7-7	.	TRBJ1-1	CASSLGQNTEAFF	TGTGCCAGCAGCTTAGGCCAGAACACTGAAGCTTTCTTT
.	TRBV9	few	TRBJ2-3	CASSARYTDTQYF	TGTGCCAGCAGCGCAAGATACACAGATACGCAGTATTTT
.	TRBV7-9	.	TRBJ2-2	CASSTIPGGELFF	TGTGCCAGCAGCACTATCCCCGGCGGGGAGCTGTTTTTT
.	TRBV1	.	TRBJ2-5	CTSSQDGEKKTQYF	TGCACCAGCAGCCAAGATGGGGAAAAGAAGACCCAGTACTTC
TRBD2	TRBV6-4	.	TRBJ2-2	CASSGTSETGELFF	TGTGCCAGCAGCGGGACTAGCGAAACCGGGGAGCTGTTTTTT
TRBD1	TRBV18	.	TRBJ1-1	CASSETTGIGTEAFF	TGTGCCAGCTCAGAGACGACAGGGATCGGCACTGAAGCTTTCTTT
TRBD1	TRBV29-1	.	TRBJ1-2	CSVDEGAWGYTF	TGCAGCGTTGATGAGGGGGCGTGGGGCTACACCTTC
.	TRBV5-6	.	TRBJ1-4	CASYVTGGEKLFF	TGTGCCAGCTACGTGACGGGGGGTGAAAAACTGTTTTTT
.	TRBV9	once	TRBJ2-7	CASSVALSDSYEQYF	TGTGCCAGCAGCGTAGCTCTGTCGGACTCCTACGAGCAGTACTTC
TRBD1	TRBV6-9	.	TRBJ1-5	CASSNQGAFNQPQHF	TGTGCCAGCAGCAACCAGGGGGCTTTCAATCAGCCCCAGCATTTT
.	TRBV5-5	.	TRBJ1-3	CASSLDPGRSGNTIYF	TGTGCCAGCAGCTTGGATCCGGGGCGCTCTGGAAACACCATATATTTT
.	TRBV5-6	.	TRBJ1-2	CASSLPTYGYTF	TGTGCCAGCAGCCTCCCCACCTATGGCTACACCTTC
.	TRBV27	once	TRBJ1-5	CASSPGYPSNQPQHF	TGTGCCAGCAGCCCAGGGTACCCTAGCAATCAGCCCCAGCATTTT
.	TRBV25-1	.	TRBJ1-5	CASTPQGSSNQPQHF	TGTGCCAGCACCCCACAGGGATCTAGCAATCAGCCCCAGCATTTT
TRBD2	TRBV9	.	TRBJ2-5	CASSSSGGGQETQYF	TGTGCCAGCAGCTCCAGCGGGGGGGGACAAGAGACCCAGTACTTC
.	TRBV5-8	.	TRBJ1-6	CASSFDGGSSYNSPLHF	TGTGCCAGCAGCTTTGATGGGGGGAGCTCCTATAATTCACCCCTCCACTTT
TRBD2	TRBV27	.	TRBJ2-2	CASSRGLAAFANTGELFF	TGTGCCAGCAGTAGGGGACTAGCGGCCTTCGCGAACACCGGGGAGCTGTTTTTT
TRBD1	TRBV5-1	.	TRBJ2-3	CASSTRTGRTDTQYF	TGCGCCAGCAGCACACGGACAGGGCGCACAGATACGCAGTATTTT
TRBD1	TRBV6-1	.	TRBJ1-4	CASSPIHRGVEKLFF	TGTGCCAGCAGTCCCATTCACAGGGGGGTTGAAAAACTGTTTTTT
TRBD1	TRBV11-2	.	TRBJ2-7	CASSGIRDRPYEQYF	TGTGCCAGCAGCGGAATCCGGGACAGGCCCTACGAGCAGTACTTC
.	TRBV18	.	TRBJ2-5	CASSPQGEETQYF	TGTGCCAGCTCACCACAGGGGGAGGAGACCCAGTACTTC
TRBD1	TRBV4-1	.	TRBJ2-7	CASSQKGGQGTSSYEQYF	TGCGCCAGCAGCCAAAAAGGGGGACAGGGGACAAGCTCCTACGAGCAGTACTTC
.	TRBV6-1	.	TRBJ1-1	CASSEWGGKTEAFF	TGTGCCAGCAGCGAGTGGGGTGGGAAGACTGAAGCTTTCTTT
.	TRBV5-4	.	TRBJ1-3	CASSLEVGLGSGNTIYF	TGTGCCAGCAGCTTGGAGGTGGGCTTGGGCTCTGGAAACACCATATATTTT
TRBD2	TRBV27	.	TRBJ2-1	CASSLAGGSYNEQFF	TGTGCCAGCAGTTTAGCGGGGGGATCCTACAATGAGCAGTTCTTC
.	TRBV7-2	.	TRBJ2-5	CATRSSGTETQYF	TGTGCCACGAGGTCGTCGGGGACAGAGACCCAGTACTTC
TRBD1	TRBV10-3	.	TRBJ2-1	CAAGQGANEQFF	TGTGCCGCCGGACAGGGGGCGAATGAGCAGTTCTTC
.	TRBV7-2	.	TRBJ2-7	CASSLGLSYEQYF	TGTGCCAGCAGCTTAGGGCTCTCCTACGAGCAGTACTTC
TRBD1	TRBV4-2	once	TRBJ1-2	CASSHADRGTYGYTF	TGTGCCAGCAGCCACGCGGACAGGGGGACGTATGGCTACACCTTC